This T cell receptor (beta chain) was obtained from a study of vaccination and CD4 T cells after COVID-19. Convalescent patients tested SARS-CoV-2 PCR positive from March to December 2020, before Alpha, Beta and Delta emerged. Each CDR3 protein is one row after TCRdb ran MiXCR on the PCR reads. The table shows about 14,000 distinct CDR3 sequences, with 69% occurring only once. Source: CD4+ T cells from blood, taken after SARS-CoV-2 vaccination. This receptor was identified in a human donor who had recovered from COVID-19.

In DNA, the CDR3 is TGTGCCAGCAGCCAGCAGCAAAGGGAGACCCAGTACTTC. Translation: CASSQQQRETQYF. The rearrangement links TRBV14 to TRBJ2-5; no clear D gene. The CDR3 has 13 residues. V shed 3 bases and J shed 5 bases, with 10 bases lying between them. Germline loops: CDR1 SGHDN, CDR2 FVKESK.